This T cell receptor beta chain was identified in a study of OX40 agonist ivuxolimab in advanced cancers. The data were produced by immunoSEQ multiplex PCR, yet TCRdb's version contains in-frame clones alone and is incomplete. The profile shows roughly 18,000 clones, about four fifths of them singletons. Findings and limits, study-wide: Clones of CD4+ and CD8+ blood T cells grew by week 6 at doses of 0.1 to 3.0 mg/kg.

Germline V CDR1 and CDR2: SGHTA, FQGTGA. Deletions cut 0 bases from V and 15 bases from J, with 18 bases between. The CDR3 spans 14 residues. Concerning this clone: The target antigen is unknown.

The genes are TRBV7-3 and TRBJ2-1, with D perhaps TRBD1 (6 bases). This TCR was sampled from an adult with an advanced solid tumor such as melanoma, head and neck, liver or kidney cancer. This specimen consisted of CD4+ or CD8+ T cells sorted from blood, obtained in a trial of the OX40 agonist ivuxolimab. The DNA for the CDR3 is TGTGCCAGCAGCTTAACTTTGAGGACAGAAATAAGGTTCTTC. Translation: CASSLTLRTEIRFF.